This T cell receptor beta chain was sequenced for a study of patients and donors after allogeneic stem cell transplantation (dated by TCRdb to 2018 to 2020). Receptor amplification or capture employed RT-PCR. TCRdb shows the sequencer as NextSeq 550. The public reads were quality trimmed at Q25 with fastp and then assembled into clones with MiXCR by TCRdb, keeping productive beta chains. When rows share a CDR3 protein, they turn into one entry using the most common DNA and genes. This sample holds about 960,000 distinct CDR3 sequences; about 20% were observed only once. 6% of the sample is in the top ten clones. About this clonotype itself: Its antigen remains undetermined. Within one base of it there is no much larger clone, and no base qualities were kept.

The specimen was blood, either unsorted or a sorted T cell fraction (not recorded which). The sequence came from a human donor who was either an allogeneic HSCT recipient or a stem cell or donor lymphocyte infusion donor (not recorded which). It is not recorded whose cells these are; they may come from a transplant donor.

The CDR3 is CASSLIKRGGKAFF. The nucleotide sequence is given as TGTGCCAGCAGTTTAATCAAGCGGGGGGGTAAGGCTTTCTTT. The chain uses TRBV12-3 or TRBV12-4 and TRBJ1-1; a tentative D match to TRBD1 spans 5 bases. The junction shows trimming of 2 bases on V and 11 bases on J, plus 18 bases between the germline ends. The CDR3 holds 14 amino acids from the cysteine to the phenylalanine. CDR3 DNA only is kept here, 42 bases in frame from base 1.